This T cell receptor (beta chain) was sequenced for a study of immune evolution from preneoplasia to lung adenocarcinoma. Study-wide context: HLA loss of heterozygosity: approximately 7.5% AIS, around 16% MIA, about 35% ADC, none AAH.

CDR3 length equals 15 residues. Germline CDR1 reads SGHTA; CDR2 reads FQGNSA. With 5 bases clipped from V and 6 bases from J, the junction kept 10 bases outside the gene matches. Study-wide points: Top clone share appeared to fall from AAH through AIS, MIA, adenocarcinoma. T cell clonality was higher in KRAS-mutant than EGFR-mutant or wild-type nodules. Later-stage lesions appeared to have more T cells, more diversity, less clonality.

Produced via immunoSEQ multiplex PCR; TCRdb's table is partial and in-frame only. The sample carries roughly 28,000 clones, 65% to 75% recorded once. This clone was counted once. Its antigen is unidentified. The chain recombines TRBV7-2 with TRBJ1-1; 9 bases are a match to TRBD1. The sequencing input was FFPE invasive lung adenocarcinoma tissue. The clonotype originates from a person in their 60s with invasive lung adenocarcinoma. Some clones in this sample may be carry-over from other donors' samples. CDR3 nucleotides: TGTGCCAGCAGCGCCCGTCCCGGGACAGGGTCTGAAGCTTTCTTT. Protein: CASSARPGTGSEAFF.